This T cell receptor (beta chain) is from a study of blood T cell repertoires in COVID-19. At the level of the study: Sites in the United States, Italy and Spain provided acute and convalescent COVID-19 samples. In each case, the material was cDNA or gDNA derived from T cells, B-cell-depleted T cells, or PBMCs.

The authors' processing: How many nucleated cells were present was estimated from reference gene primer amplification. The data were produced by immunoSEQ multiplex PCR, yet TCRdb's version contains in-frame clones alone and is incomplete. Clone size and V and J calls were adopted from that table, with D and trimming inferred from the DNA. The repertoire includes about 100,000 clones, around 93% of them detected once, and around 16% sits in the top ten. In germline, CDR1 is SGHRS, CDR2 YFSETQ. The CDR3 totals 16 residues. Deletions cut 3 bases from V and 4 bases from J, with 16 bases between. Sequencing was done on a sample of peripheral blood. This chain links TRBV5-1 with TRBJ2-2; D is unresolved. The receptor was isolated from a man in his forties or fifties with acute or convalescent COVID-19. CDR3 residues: CASSSQASTSTGELFF. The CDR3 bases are TGCGCCAGCAGCTCCCAAGCAAGTACGTCCACCGGGGAGCTGTTTTTT.